This T cell receptor (beta chain) was found in a study of blood T cell repertoires in COVID-19. Looking at the study overall: Sources were T cells, B-cell-depleted T cells, or PBMCs; the material itself was cDNA or gDNA.

Per germline, CDR1 SGHKS and CDR2 YYEKEE (reference sequence). V dropped 1 base and J dropped 7; count of bases not matched to a gene: 11. The CDR3 extends over 15 amino acids. As originally analysed: Reference gene primer amplification gave estimated nucleated cell counts. Repertoires were generated with immunoSEQ multiplex PCR, while TCRdb's copy carries only in-frame clones and drops some. The V and J calls and clone size were taken over from that table, and D and trimming were inferred from the DNA. The sample lists about 370,000 clones; approximately 87% were seen once. The TCR originated in a woman aged 25 to 39 with COVID-19, enrolled during active disease. This chain links TRBV5-5 with TRBJ2-7, with 7 bases identical to TRBD1. Sequenced input: peripheral blood. CDR3 nucleotide sequence: TGTGCCAGCAGCTTGACCGGGACAGTCTCCATGGAGCAGTACTTC. This codes for CASSLTGTVSMEQYF. The full variable domain, rest sourced from reference TRBV5-5 and TRBJ2-7, is DAGVTQSPTHLIKTRGQQVTLRCSPISGHKSVSWYQQVLGQGPQFIFQYYEKEERGRGNFPDRFSARQFPNYSSELNVNALLLGDSALYLCASSLTGTVSMEQYFGPGTRLTVT.